This T cell receptor beta chain was documented in a study of blood T cell repertoires in COVID-19. The wider study: The United States, Italy and Spain supplied acute and convalescent COVID-19 samples.

CDR3 length: 16 amino acids. Per germline, CDR1 MDHEN and CDR2 SYDVKM. Trimming cost V 6 bases and J 2 bases, with 17 bases left between them. In its sample, this clone was seen a few times. This table comes from immunoSEQ multiplex PCR, and its TCRdb copy is limited to in-frame clones, with some not included. The repertoire holds roughly 70,000 clones, with about nine tenths as singletons. The J gene is TRBJ1-5, the V gene TRBV28; D is unresolved. This sequence originates from a man aged 45-60 years with COVID-19, enrolled during active disease. Sequencing input: peripheral blood. The CDR3 sequence: CASSLHTGSGNQPQHF. As DNA, the CDR3 is TGTGCCAGCAGCCTTCATACGGGAAGTGGCAATCAGCCCCAGCATTTT.